These 8 T cell receptor beta chains were sequenced from one sample in a study of blood T cell repertoires in COVID-19 (dated by TCRdb to 2019 to 2021). Library generation was performed with the immunoSEQ multiplex PCR assay. Sourced from immuneACCESS, this table was stored by TCRdb with only in-frame sequences that have V and J called. A share of the clones is absent; for the studies checked, an unresolved V gene accounts for under half, and the remainder has no known explanation. This sample is represented by 55,000 to 80,000 clones; 81% of them were singletons. Approximately 0.83% of the sample goes to the ten largest clones. The sample was peripheral blood. The source is a woman in her seventies with acute or convalescent COVID-19.

The chain links TRBV7-6 to TRBJ2-7; TRBD2 aligns across 8 bases. The CDR3 is 16 residues long. The trim removed 1 base at V and 5 bases at J, leaving 10 bases unmatched. CDR1 is SGHVS, CDR2 FNYEAQ, per germline. CDR3 in amino acids: CASSLGTGGPRDEQYF. As DNA, the CDR3 is TGTGCCAGCAGCTTAGGGACGGGAGGGCCACGGGACGAGCAGTACTTC.

The chain couples TRBV3-1 (or the pseudogene TRBV3-2) to TRBJ2-5; a possible D gene is TRBD1 (7 bases). Deletions cut 4 bases from V and 1 base from J, with 13 bases between. CDR1 is LGHDT and CDR2 is YNNKEL in the germline V gene (reference sequence). This CDR3 region has 15 residues. CDR3 in DNA: TGTGCCAGCAGCCCCCGACAGGGAGGCCAAGAGACCCAGTACTTC. It yields the protein CASSPRQGGQETQYF.

The V and J genes are TRBV5-1 and TRBJ2-7; 8 positions match TRBD1. This CDR3 region has 15 residues. J lost 2 bases, V lost 0 bases, and 4 bases had no gene match. From germline, CDR1 is SGHRS and CDR2 YFSETQ. In nucleotides, the CDR3 is TGCGCCAGCAGCTTGGAGGGGGACAGGACCTACGAGCAGTACTTC. Its protein is CASSLEGDRTYEQYF.

This clone was seen more than once but under ten times. This chain connects TRBV27 to TRBJ2-1; 9 nucleotides match TRBD1. Germline V gene lookup returns CDR1 MNHEY and CDR2 SMNVEV (reference sequence). V trimming: 6 bases; J trimming: 7 bases; junction bases outside the gene matches: 7. CDR3 length: 14 residues. The CDR3 is CASRNTGQGNEQFF. CDR3 bases: TGTGCCAGCAGGAACACGGGACAGGGAAATGAGCAGTTCTTC.

The V and J genes are TRBV30 and TRBJ2-2; a possible D gene is TRBD2 (5 bases). Germline assignment: CDR1 GTSNPN and CDR2 SVGIG (reference sequence). This CDR3 contains 15 residues. Trimming stripped 1 base from V and 7 bases from J, with 16 bases between. The CDR3 coding sequence is TGTGCCTGGAGTGCCCGGAAGGGAGAGGACGGGGAGCTGTTTTTT. Protein product: CAWSARKGEDGELFF. Variable domain in full (rest from reference TRBV30 and TRBJ2-2): SQTIHQWPATLVQPVGSPLSLECTVEGTSNPNLYWYRQAAGRGLQLLFYSVGIGQISSEVPQNLSASRPQDRQFILSSKKLLLSDSGFYLCAWSARKGEDGELFFGEGSRLTVL.

The CDR3 region is CASSGQGRGEQYF. In nucleotides, the CDR3 is TGTGCCAGTAGTGGACAGGGGAGGGGCGAGCAGTACTTC. The chain has TRBV19 and TRBJ2-7; 9 nucleotides line up with TRBD1. This CDR3 has 13 amino acids. V was clipped by 5 bases and J by 6 bases; unmatched bases: 5. Germline assignment: CDR1 LNHDA and CDR2 SQIVND (reference sequence).

The count of this clone is one. The chain carries TRBV7-9 and TRBJ2-7; possibly TRBD2 for D (6 bases). In germline, CDR1 is SEHNR, CDR2 FQNEAQ (reference sequence). V lost 5 bases and J 4 bases, leaving 12 bases between the germline ends. The CDR3 spans 13 residues. The CDR3 here is CASSQWDLYEQYF. CDR3 nucleotides: TGTGCCAGCAGCCAGTGGGACTTATACGAGCAGTACTTC. The variable domain in full, with the rest retrieved from reference TRBV7-9 and TRBJ2-7, is DTGVSQNPRHKITKRGQNVTFRCDPISEHNRLYWYRQTLGQGPEFLTYFQNEAQLEKSRLLSDRFSAERPKGSFSTLEIQRTEQGDSAMYLCASSQWDLYEQYFGPGTRLTVT.

DNA for the CDR3: TGTGCCAGTAGTATAGATGGGCAGGATAGAGTGGCTGGAAACACCATATATTTT. Translated: CASSIDGQDRVAGNTIYF. The rearrangement uses TRBV19 and TRBJ1-3, with no clear D. The V gene's germline CDR1 is LNHDA and CDR2 SQIVND (reference sequence). V lost 0 bases and J lost 2, with 17 bases in between. This CDR3 comprises 18 residues.